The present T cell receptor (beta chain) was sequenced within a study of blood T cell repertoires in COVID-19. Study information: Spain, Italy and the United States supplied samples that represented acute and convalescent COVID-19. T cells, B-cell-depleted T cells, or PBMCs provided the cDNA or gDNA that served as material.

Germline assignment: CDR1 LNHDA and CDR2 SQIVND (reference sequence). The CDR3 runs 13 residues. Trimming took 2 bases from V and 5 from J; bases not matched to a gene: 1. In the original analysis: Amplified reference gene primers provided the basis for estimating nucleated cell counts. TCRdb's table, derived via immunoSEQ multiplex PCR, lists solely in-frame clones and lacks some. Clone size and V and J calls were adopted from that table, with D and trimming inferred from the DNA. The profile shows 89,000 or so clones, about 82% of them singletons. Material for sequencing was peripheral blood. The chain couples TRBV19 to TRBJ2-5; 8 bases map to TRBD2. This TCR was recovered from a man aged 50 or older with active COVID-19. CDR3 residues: CASSISGGETQYF. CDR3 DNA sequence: TGTGCCAGTAGTATATCGGGGGGGGAGACCCAGTACTTC.